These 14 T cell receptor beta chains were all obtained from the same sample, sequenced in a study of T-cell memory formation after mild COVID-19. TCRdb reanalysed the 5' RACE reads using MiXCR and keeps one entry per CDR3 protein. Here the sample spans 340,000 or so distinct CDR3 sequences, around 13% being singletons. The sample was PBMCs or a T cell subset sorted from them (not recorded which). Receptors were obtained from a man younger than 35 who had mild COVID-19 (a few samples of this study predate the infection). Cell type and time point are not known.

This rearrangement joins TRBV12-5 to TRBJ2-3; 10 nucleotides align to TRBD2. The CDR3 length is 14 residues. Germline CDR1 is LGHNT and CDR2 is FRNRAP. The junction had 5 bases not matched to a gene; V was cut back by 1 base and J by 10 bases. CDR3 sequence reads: CASGLDPSGGAQYF. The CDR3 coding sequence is TGTGCTAGTGGTTTGGACCCTAGCGGGGGTGCGCAGTATTTT.

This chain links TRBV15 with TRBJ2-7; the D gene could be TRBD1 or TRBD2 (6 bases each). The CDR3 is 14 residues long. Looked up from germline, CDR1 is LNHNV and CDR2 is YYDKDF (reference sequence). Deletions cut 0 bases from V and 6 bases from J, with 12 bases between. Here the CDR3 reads CATSRDRGAGEQYF. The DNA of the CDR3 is TGTGCCACCAGCAGAGATAGGGGGGCCGGCGAGCAGTACTTC.

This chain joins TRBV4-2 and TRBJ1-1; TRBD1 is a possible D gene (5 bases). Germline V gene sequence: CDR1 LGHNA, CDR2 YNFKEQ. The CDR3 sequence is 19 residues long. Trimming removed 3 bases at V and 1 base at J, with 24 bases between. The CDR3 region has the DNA TGTGCCAGCAGCCAGAGAACCACGGGGGGGGTCTTTAGGAACACTGAAGCTTTCTTT. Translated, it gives CASSQRTTGGVFRNTEAFF.

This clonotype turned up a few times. CDR3 nucleotides: TGTGCCAGCAGAACAGGGCACCCCAATCAGCCCCAGCATTTT. This sequence encodes CASRTGHPNQPQHF. The rearrangement uses TRBV6-4 and TRBJ1-5; D possibly corresponds to TRBD1 (6 bases). Germline assignment: CDR1 MRHNA and CDR2 SNTAGT. V was cut by 6 bases and J by 3 bases, with 12 bases left in between. The CDR3 is 14 residues long.

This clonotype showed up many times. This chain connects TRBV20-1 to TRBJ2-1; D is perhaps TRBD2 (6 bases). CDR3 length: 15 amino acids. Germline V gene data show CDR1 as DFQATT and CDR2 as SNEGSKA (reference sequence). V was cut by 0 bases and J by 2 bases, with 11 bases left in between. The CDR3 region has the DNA TGCAGTGCTAGAGATAGGCAGCGGGCCTACAATGAGCAGTTCTTC. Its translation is CSARDRQRAYNEQFF.

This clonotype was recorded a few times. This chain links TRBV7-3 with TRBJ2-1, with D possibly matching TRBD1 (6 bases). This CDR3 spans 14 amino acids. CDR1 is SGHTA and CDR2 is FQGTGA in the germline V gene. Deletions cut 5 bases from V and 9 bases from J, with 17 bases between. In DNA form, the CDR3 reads TGTGCCAGCAGCCCAGCCGGGACATCTATTGAGCAGTTCTTC. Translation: CASSPAGTSIEQFF.

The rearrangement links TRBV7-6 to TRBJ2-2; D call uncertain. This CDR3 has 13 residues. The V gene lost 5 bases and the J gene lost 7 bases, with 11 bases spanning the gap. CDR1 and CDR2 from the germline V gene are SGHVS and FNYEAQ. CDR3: CASSRSIHGELFF. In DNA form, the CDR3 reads TGTGCCAGCAGCCGTTCAATCCACGGGGAGCTGTTTTTT.

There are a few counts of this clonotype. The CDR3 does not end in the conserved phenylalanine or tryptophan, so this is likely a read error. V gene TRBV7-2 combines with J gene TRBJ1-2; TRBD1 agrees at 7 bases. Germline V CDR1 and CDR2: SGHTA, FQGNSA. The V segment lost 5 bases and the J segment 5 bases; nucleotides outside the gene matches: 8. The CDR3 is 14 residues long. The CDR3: CASSPTGTAYGYTL. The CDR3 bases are TGTGCCAGCAGCCCCACTGGGACAGCGTATGGCTACACCTTA.

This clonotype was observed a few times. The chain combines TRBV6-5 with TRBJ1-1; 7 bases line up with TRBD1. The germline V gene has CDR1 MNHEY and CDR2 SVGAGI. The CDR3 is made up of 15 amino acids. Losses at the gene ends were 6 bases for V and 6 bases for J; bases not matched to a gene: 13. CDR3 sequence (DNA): TGTGCCAGCAGATTAACCGGGACAGCGGCCCCTGAAGCTTTCTTT. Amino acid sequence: CASRLTGTAAPEAFF.

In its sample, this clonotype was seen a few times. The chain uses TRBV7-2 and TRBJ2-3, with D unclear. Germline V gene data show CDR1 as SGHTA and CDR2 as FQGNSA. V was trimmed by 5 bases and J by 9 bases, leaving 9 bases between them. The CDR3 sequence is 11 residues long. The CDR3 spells CASSPYSTQYF. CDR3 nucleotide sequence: TGTGCCAGCAGCCCCTACAGCACGCAGTATTTT.

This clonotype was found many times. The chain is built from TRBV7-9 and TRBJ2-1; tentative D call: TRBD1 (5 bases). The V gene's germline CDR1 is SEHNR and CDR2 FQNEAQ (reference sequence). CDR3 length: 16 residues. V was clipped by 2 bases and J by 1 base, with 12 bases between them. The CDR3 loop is CASSLKGASSYNEQFF. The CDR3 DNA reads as TGTGCCAGCAGCTTAAAAGGGGCTTCATCCTACAATGAGCAGTTCTTC.

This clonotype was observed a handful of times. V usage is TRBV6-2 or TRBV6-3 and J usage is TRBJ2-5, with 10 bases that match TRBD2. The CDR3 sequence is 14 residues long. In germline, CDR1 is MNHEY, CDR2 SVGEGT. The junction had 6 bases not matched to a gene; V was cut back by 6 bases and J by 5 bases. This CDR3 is CASRQAGGLETQYF. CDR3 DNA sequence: TGTGCCAGCAGACAAGCGGGGGGGCTGGAGACCCAGTACTTC.

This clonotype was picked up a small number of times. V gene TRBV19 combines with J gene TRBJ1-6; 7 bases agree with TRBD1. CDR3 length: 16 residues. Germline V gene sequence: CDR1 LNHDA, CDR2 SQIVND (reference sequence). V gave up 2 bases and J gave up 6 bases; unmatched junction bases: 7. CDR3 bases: TGTGCCAGTAGTATAAGCCCCAGGGGGTCTAATTCACCCCTCCACTTT. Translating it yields CASSISPRGSNSPLHF.

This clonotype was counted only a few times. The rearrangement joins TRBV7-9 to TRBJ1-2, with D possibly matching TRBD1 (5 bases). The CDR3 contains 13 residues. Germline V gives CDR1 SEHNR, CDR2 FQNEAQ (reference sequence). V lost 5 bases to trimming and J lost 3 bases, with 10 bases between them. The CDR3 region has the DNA TGTGCCAGCAGCCTCAGGGTAGACTATGGCTACACCTTC. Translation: CASSLRVDYGYTF.